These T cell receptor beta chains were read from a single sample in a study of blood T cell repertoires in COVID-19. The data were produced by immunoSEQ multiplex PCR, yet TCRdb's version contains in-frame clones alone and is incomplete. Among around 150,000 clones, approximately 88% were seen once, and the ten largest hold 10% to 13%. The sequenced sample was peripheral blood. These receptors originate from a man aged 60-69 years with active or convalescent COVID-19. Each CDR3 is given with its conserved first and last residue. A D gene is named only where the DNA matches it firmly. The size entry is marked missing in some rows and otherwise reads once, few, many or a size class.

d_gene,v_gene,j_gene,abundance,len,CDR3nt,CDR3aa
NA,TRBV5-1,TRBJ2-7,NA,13,TGCGCCAGCAGCTTAAGCGGAATCCACGAGCAGTACTTC,CASSLSGIHEQYF
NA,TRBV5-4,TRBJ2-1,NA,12,TGTGCCAGCAGCTTCACAGCACATGAGCAGTTCTTC,CASSFTAHEQFF
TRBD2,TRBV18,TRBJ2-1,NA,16,TGTGCCAGCTCACCCCGAGCGGGGGAGCTATACAATGAGCAGTTCTTC,CASSPRAGELYNEQFF
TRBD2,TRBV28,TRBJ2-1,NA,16,TGTGCCAGCAGTCCTAGCGGGAGGGCCTGGTATAATGAGCAGTTCTTC,CASSPSGRAWYNEQFF
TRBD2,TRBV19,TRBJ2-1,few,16,TGTGCCAGTAGTATAGATCTGCAGCGGGGGACCAATGAGCAGTTCTTC,CASSIDLQRGTNEQFF
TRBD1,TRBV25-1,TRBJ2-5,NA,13,TGTGCCGTCAGTGCAGGGGGCGTGGGGACCCAGTACTTC,CAVSAGGVGTQYF
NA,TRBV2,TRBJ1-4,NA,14,TGTGCCAGCAGTGAACCGGGGAAAAATGAAAAACTGTTTTTT,CASSEPGKNEKLFF
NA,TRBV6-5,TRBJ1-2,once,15,TGTGCCAGCAGCCGAACAGAAACCGCTAACTATGGCTACACCTTC,CASSRTETANYGYTF
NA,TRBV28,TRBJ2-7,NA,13,TGTGCCATTTCGGACAGTCAAGCCACCGAGCAGTACTTC,CAISDSQATEQYF
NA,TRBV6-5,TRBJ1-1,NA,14,TGTGCCAGCAGGTACTACAGGGTCGACACTGAAGCTTTCTTT,CASRYYRVDTEAFF
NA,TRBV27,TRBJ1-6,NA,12,TGTGCCAGCCCGCGGAGGGGCCGACCCCTCCACTTT,CASPRRGRPLHF
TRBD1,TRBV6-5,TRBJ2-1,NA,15,TGTGCCAGCAGCTCCACCGACAGGGACGACAATGAGCAGTTCTTC,CASSSTDRDDNEQFF
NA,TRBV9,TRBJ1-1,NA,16,TGTGCCAGCAGCAACCAACTTATTGCAAGGAACACTGAAGCTTTCTTT,CASSNQLIARNTEAFF
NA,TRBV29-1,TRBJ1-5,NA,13,TGCAGCGCCACTACAGGAGTAAATCAGCCCCAGCATTTT,CSATTGVNQPQHF
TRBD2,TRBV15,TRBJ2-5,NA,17,TGTGCCACCAGCCTAGGTTCGGGCGGGAGTATAACAGAGACCCAGTACTTC,CATSLGSGGSITETQYF
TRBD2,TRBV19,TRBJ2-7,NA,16,TGTGCCAGTAGTCTGACTAGCGGAGGGGGACCCTACGAGCAGTACTTC,CASSLTSGGGPYEQYF
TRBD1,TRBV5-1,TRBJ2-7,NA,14,TGCGCCAGCAGCCAGGACAGGGAGACCTACGAGCAGTACTTC,CASSQDRETYEQYF
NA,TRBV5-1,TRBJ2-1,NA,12,TGCGCCAGCAGCGTACAGGGTCTTGAGCAGTTCTTC,CASSVQGLEQFF
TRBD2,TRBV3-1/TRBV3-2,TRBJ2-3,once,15,TGTGCCAGCAGCCAGAGGGGAGGGCCGGCAGATACGCAGTATTTT,CASSQRGGPADTQYF
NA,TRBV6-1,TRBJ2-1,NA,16,TGTGCCAGCAGTGAGAACCTAGCGAGGGAGTACAATGAGCAGTTCTTC,CASSENLAREYNEQFF
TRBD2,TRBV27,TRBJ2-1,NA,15,TGTGCCAGCAGTTCTTGGACTAGCGGGTACAATGAGCAGTTCTTC,CASSSWTSGYNEQFF
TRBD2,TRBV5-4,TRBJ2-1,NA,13,TGTGCCAGCAGCTTGGCGGGAGGGAATGAGCAGTTCTTC,CASSLAGGNEQFF
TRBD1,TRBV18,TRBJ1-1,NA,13,TGTGCCAGCTCACGACAGGGGGCCACTGAAGCTTTCTTT,CASSRQGATEAFF
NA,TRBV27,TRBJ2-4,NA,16,TGTGCCAGCAGTTTAGGGACACCGACTGCCAAAAACATTCAGTACTTC,CASSLGTPTAKNIQYF
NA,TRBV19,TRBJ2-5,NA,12,TGTGCCAGTAGTATGAGAGAGTCGGCCCAGTACTTC,CASSMRESAQYF
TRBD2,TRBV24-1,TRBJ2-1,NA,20,TGTGCCACCAGTGATGCCCTTAGTGATAGCGGGGCCCGCTCCTACAATGAGCAGTTCTTC,CATSDALSDSGARSYNEQFF
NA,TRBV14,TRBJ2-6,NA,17,TGTGCCAGCAGCTTGGGACATCTAGCACCTGGGGCCAACGTCCTGACTTTC,CASSLGHLAPGANVLTF
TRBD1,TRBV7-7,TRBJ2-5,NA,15,TGTGCTAGCAGCTTAGAGGACAGGGGTTACGAGACCCAGTACTTC,CASSLEDRGYETQYF
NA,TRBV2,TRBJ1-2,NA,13,TGTGCCAGCGAGAAGGGGCAATGGTATGGCTACACCTTC,CASEKGQWYGYTF
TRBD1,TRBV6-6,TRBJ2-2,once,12,TGTGCCAGCCGGGACAGCACCGGGGAGCTGTTTTTT,CASRDSTGELFF
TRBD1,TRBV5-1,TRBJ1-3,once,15,TGCGCCAGCAGTTCGTCGGCAGGGGGAGGAAACACCATATATTTT,CASSSSAGGGNTIYF
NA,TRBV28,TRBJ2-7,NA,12,TGTGCCAGCAGTTCATCCTCCTACGAGCAGTACTTC,CASSSSSYEQYF
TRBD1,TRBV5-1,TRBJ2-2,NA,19,TGCGCCAGCAGCCTACGCCGACAGGGTCAATGGGCGAACACCGGGGAGCTGTTTTTT,CASSLRRQGQWANTGELFF